Following are 28 T cell receptor beta chains from one sample sequenced in a study of blood T cell repertoires in COVID-19. Here immunoSEQ multiplex PCR was the method, and the copy in TCRdb shows in-frame clones only, minus some. The sample lists fewer than 650,000 clones, 85% to 90% seen once, with 7.8% in the top ten. What was sequenced was peripheral blood. The receptors shown here come from a woman aged 50 to 60 with COVID-19, enrolled during active disease.

The V call is TRBV9, the J call TRBJ1-2; no reliable D call. This CDR3 is 13 amino acids long. Germline CDR1 SGDLS, CDR2 YYNGEE. Trimming stripped 5 bases from V and 6 bases from J, with 14 bases between. The CDR3 spells CASREPGRDGYTF. The DNA for the CDR3 is TGTGCCAGCAGAGAACCGGGAAGGGATGGCTACACCTTC.

The genes are TRBV19 and TRBJ2-3; 10 bases are a match to TRBD1. Trimming cost V 6 bases and J 6 bases; bases outside gene matches: 9. This CDR3 spans 15 amino acids. Germline V gives CDR1 LNHDA, CDR2 SQIVND (reference sequence). The CDR3, as DNA: TGTGCCAGTAGAGAGACAGGGGGCGCTGGGGATACGCAGTATTTT. It is translated as CASRETGGAGDTQYF. Full variable domain (outside the CDR3, taken from reference TRBV19 and TRBJ2-3): DGGITQSPKYLFRKEGQNVTLSCEQNLNHDAMYWYRQDPGQGLRLIYYSQIVNDFQKGDIAEGYSVSREKKESFPLTVTSAQKNPTAFYLCASRETGGAGDTQYFGPGTRLTVL.

The genes are TRBV4-2 and TRBJ1-1; possibly TRBD1 for D (5 bases). The CDR3 has 13 amino acids. Germline CDR1 LGHNA, CDR2 YNFKEQ. V was clipped by 2 bases and J by 6 bases, with 10 bases between them. In DNA form, the CDR3 reads TGTGCCAGCAGCCAAAGCCCAGGGCCTGAAGCTTTCTTT. Translation gives CASSQSPGPEAFF.

This chain uses TRBV2 with TRBJ2-1; tentative D call: TRBD1 (6 bases). CDR3 length: 11 amino acids. V was pared by 1 base and J by 13 bases, with 8 bases between. Germline CDR1 reads SNHLY; CDR2 reads FYNNEI. The CDR3 loop is CASSEGGPQFF. The CDR3 coding sequence is TGTGCCAGCAGTGAAGGGGGGCCCCAGTTCTTC.

The chain joins TRBV9 to TRBJ1-2, with D possibly matching TRBD1 (5 bases). CDR1 is SGDLS and CDR2 is YYNGEE in the germline V gene. The CDR3 contains 12 residues. V gave up 7 bases and J gave up 1 base, with 8 bases separating them. Here the CDR3 reads CASGHDNYGYTF. The CDR3 bases are TGTGCCAGCGGACACGATAACTATGGCTACACCTTC.

This clone was seen once. The genes are TRBV7-9 and TRBJ2-7, with D possibly matching TRBD2 (6 bases). Germline-derived CDR1 and CDR2 are SEHNR and FQNEAQ (reference sequence). Trimming took off 5 bases at V and 0 bases at J, with 11 bases between the two ends. This CDR3 has 14 amino acids. CDR3 coding DNA: TGTGCCAGCAGCCTCGGGACTCTCTCCTACGAGCAGTACTTC. Residues: CASSLGTLSYEQYF.

This clone was found once. The chain employs TRBV5-1 and TRBJ1-1; D ambiguous. This CDR3 region has 11 residues. Trimming took off 2 bases at V and 12 bases at J, with 11 bases between the two ends. Germline loops: CDR1 SGHRS, CDR2 YFSETQ. CDR3 residues: CASSFTGRTFF. In DNA form, the CDR3 reads TGCGCCAGCAGCTTTACGGGAAGAACTTTCTTT. Supplemented by reference TRBV5-1 and TRBJ1-1, the full variable domain reads KAGVTQTPRYLIKTRGQQVTLSCSPISGHRSVSWYQQTPGQGLQFLFEYFSETQRNKGNFPGRFSGRQFSNSRSEMNVSTLELGDSALYLCASSFTGRTFFGQGTRLTVV.

This clone was recorded a few times. The chain is built from TRBV12-3 or TRBV12-4 and TRBJ2-2; the D is unclear. V lost 5 bases and J 5 bases, leaving 9 bases between the germline ends. The CDR3 covers 13 residues. The CDR3 spells CASSADLTGELFF. CDR3 nucleotide sequence: TGTGCCAGCAGTGCAGACTTGACCGGGGAGCTGTTTTTT.

This sequence joins TRBV6-6 and TRBJ1-5; the D is unclear. The CDR3 has 15 amino acids. Germline CDR1 reads MNHNY; CDR2 reads SVGAGI (reference sequence). V dropped 7 bases and J dropped 6 bases, with 19 bases sitting between them. The CDR3 loop reads CASTSAPRASQPQHF. CDR3 nucleotide sequence: TGTGCCAGCACCTCGGCCCCCCGAGCGTCTCAGCCCCAGCATTTT.

The V gene is TRBV27, the J gene TRBJ1-1; no clear D gene. This CDR3 has 13 residues. The V end lost 2 bases, the J end lost 4 bases, and 8 bases lay between the germline ends. CDR1 is MNHEY, CDR2 SMNVEV, per germline (reference sequence). CDR3 in DNA: TGTGCCAGCAGTTTAGGCGGATCCACTGAAGCTTTCTTT. Translated, it gives CASSLGGSTEAFF.

The chain has TRBV10-1 and TRBJ1-1; D unresolved. The CDR3 loop spans 14 amino acids. The ends were cut back, 2 bases at V and 4 bases at J, with 11 bases in the middle. Germline V lookup: CDR1 WNHNN, CDR2 SYGVQD (reference sequence). Here the CDR3 DNA reads TGCGCCAGCAGTGAGACGCGGGTATCCACTGAAGCTTTCTTT. Translated, it gives CASSETRVSTEAFF.

The sample holds a few counts of this clone. The chain links TRBV2 to TRBJ2-7; 10 bases are a match to TRBD2. With 6 bases clipped from V and 5 bases from J, the junction kept 7 bases outside the gene matches. The CDR3 consists of 14 residues. Germline CDR1 reads SNHLY; CDR2 reads FYNNEI. CDR3 nucleotides: TGTGCCAGCAGCGCCCTAGCGGGGGCCGACGAGCAGTACTTC. Translation: CASSALAGADEQYF.

Concerning this clone itself: In the same sample, other DNA sequences code for this CDR3. The chain links TRBV28 to TRBJ2-7; 8 nucleotides line up with TRBD1. The germline CDR1 and CDR2 sequences are MDHEN and SYDVKM. The J segment lost 7 bases and the V segment lost 2 bases, leaving 1 base of the junction unmatched. This CDR3 spans 12 amino acids. CDR3 region: CASSLGTGEQYF. The CDR3 DNA follows: TGTGCCAGCAGTTTAGGGACAGGAGAGCAGTACTTC. Combining the CDR3 with reference TRBV28 and TRBJ2-7 gives the whole variable domain DVKVTQSSRYLVKRTGEKVFLECVQDMDHENMFWYRQDPGLGLRLIYFSYDVKMKEKGDIPEGYSVSREKKERFSLILESASTNQTSMYLCASSLGTGEQYFGPGTRLTVT.

This chain joins TRBV5-1 and TRBJ1-5, with 9 bases aligning to TRBD1. J gave up 2 bases and V 0 bases, and 6 bases lay outside the gene matches. The CDR3 is 17 amino acids. Germline V gene data show CDR1 as SGHRS and CDR2 as YFSETQ. The CDR3 DNA follows: TGCGCCAGCAGCTTGGGTCCGGGACAGGGAGGCAATCAGCCCCAGCATTTT. Amino acids: CASSLGPGQGGNQPQHF.

This chain joins TRBV20-1 and TRBJ1-2; a weak D match, TRBD1 (5 bases). Germline loops: CDR1 DFQATT, CDR2 SNEGSKA (reference sequence). V lost 3 bases and J 8 bases, leaving 13 bases between the germline ends. CDR3 length: 12 amino acids. CDR3 bases: TGCAGTGCTAGTTTCAGGGCAAGAGGCTACACCTTC. It is translated as CSASFRARGYTF.

This chain uses TRBV5-1 with TRBJ2-2, with 8 bases aligning to TRBD1. The trim removed 4 bases at V and 7 bases at J, leaving 12 bases unmatched. CDR1 is SGHRS, CDR2 YFSETQ, per germline. CDR3 length: 16 residues. The CDR3 coding sequence is TGCGCCAGCAGCCTGGCTCTACAGGGGGAGGTCGGGGAGCTGTTTTTT. This gives the protein CASSLALQGEVGELFF.

As to this clone: Additional DNA sequences in this sample encode the identical CDR3. The genes are TRBV12-3 or TRBV12-4 and TRBJ1-1; D uncertain. The length of the CDR3 is 13 residues. V lost 1 base, J lost 1 base, and 4 bases lay in between. The CDR3 DNA follows: TGTGCCAGCAGTTTAGGAGAGAACACTGAAGCTTTCTTT. This encodes CASSLGENTEAFF.

Notes on this clone: This sample includes further DNA sequences coding for the same CDR3. The chain recombines TRBV20-1 with TRBJ2-7, with D unclear. The CDR3 length is 12 residues. V shed 3 bases and J shed 0 bases, with 6 bases lying between them. In germline, CDR1 is DFQATT, CDR2 SNEGSKA (reference sequence). The CDR3: CSASRSSYEQYF. The DNA for the CDR3 is TGCAGTGCTAGTAGGAGCTCCTACGAGCAGTACTTC.

V and J are TRBV3-1 (or the pseudogene TRBV3-2) and TRBJ1-2; D is perhaps TRBD1 (5 bases). Between the trimmed V and J ends, which lost 4 bases and 4 bases, there was a span of 13 bases. Looked up from germline, CDR1 is LGHDT and CDR2 is YNNKEL (reference sequence). This CDR3 comprises 14 residues. The CDR3, as DNA: TGTGCCAGCAGCCCCCAAATAAGGGGCTATGGCTACACCTTC. Its translation is CASSPQIRGYGYTF.

This chain connects TRBV30 to TRBJ2-3; 7 bases map to TRBD2. Trimming at V came to 2 bases and at J to 6 bases, leaving 2 bases not matched to a gene. Germline V lookup: CDR1 GTSNPN, CDR2 SVGIG (reference sequence). The CDR3 covers 12 residues. CDR3 in DNA: TGTGCCTGGAGTCTGCGGGGGGATACGCAGTATTTT. This translates into CAWSLRGDTQYF.

The J gene is TRBJ2-4, the V gene TRBV6-5; a possible D gene is TRBD1 (6 bases). Germline V gene sequence: CDR1 MNHEY, CDR2 SVGAGI. The CDR3 spans 14 residues. V lost 8 bases and J lost 0, with 11 bases in between. CDR3 nucleotides: TGTGCCAGCCTGGACAGCCTAGCCAAAAACATTCAGTACTTC. This translates into CASLDSLAKNIQYF.

J is TRBJ1-4 and V is TRBV10-3, with D tentatively TRBD1 (6 bases). CDR1 ENHRY and CDR2 SYGVKD come from the germline V gene. Between the trimmed V and J ends, which lost 0 bases and 10 bases, there was a span of 15 bases. CDR3 length: 15 amino acids. The CDR3 reads CAISESARGLGKLFF. CDR3 nucleotide sequence: TGTGCCATCAGTGAGTCGGCCAGGGGATTGGGAAAACTGTTTTTT.

This CDR3 is CASEGSTGDYGYTF. In DNA, the CDR3 is TGTGCCAGCGAGGGGTCGACAGGGGACTATGGCTACACCTTC. The J gene is TRBJ1-2, the V gene TRBV28; TRBD1 matches at 8 bases. The CDR3 covers 14 residues. The junction had 8 bases not matched to a gene; V was cut back by 8 bases and J by 3 bases. The germline V gene has CDR1 MDHEN and CDR2 SYDVKM.

This rearrangement joins TRBV7-9 to TRBJ1-2; D gene ambiguous. The germline V and J ends were trimmed by 4 bases and 4 bases, with 7 bases remaining between them. This CDR3 is 12 amino acids long. Looked up from germline, CDR1 is SEHNR and CDR2 is FQNEAQ (reference sequence). The chain's CDR3 is CASSSQAYGYTF. CDR3 bases: TGTGCCAGCAGCTCCCAAGCCTATGGCTACACCTTC.

This chain connects TRBV29-1 to TRBJ1-1, with 7 bases that match TRBD1. The CDR3 is 11 residues long. J was trimmed by 11 bases and V by 5 bases; bases with no gene match: 8. Per germline, CDR1 SQVTM and CDR2 ANQGSEA. The CDR3 coding sequence is TGCAGCGTTTATGGAGGCAGGGGGGCTTTCTTT. Its protein is CSVYGGRGAFF.

V is TRBV6-4 and J is TRBJ2-3; D gene uncertain. V was clipped by 6 bases and J by 0 bases, with 10 bases between them. The germline V gene encodes CDR1 MRHNA and CDR2 SNTAGT. This CDR3 is 14 amino acids long. The DNA for the CDR3 is TGTGCCAGCAGATATACATCTAGCACAGATACGCAGTATTTT. Translating it yields CASRYTSSTDTQYF.

This rearrangement joins TRBV19 to TRBJ1-2; TRBD1 matches 10 bases. The ends lost 3 bases at V and 2 bases at J; junction bases unmatched: 0. The CDR3 runs 14 residues. The V gene's germline CDR1 is LNHDA and CDR2 SQIVND (reference sequence). CDR3 sequence reads: CASSMGQGNYGYTF. CDR3 nucleotides: TGTGCCAGTAGTATGGGACAGGGGAACTATGGCTACACCTTC.

The chain is built from TRBV5-8 and TRBJ2-7, with 8 bases lining up with TRBD1. The CDR3 has 14 amino acids. Germline loops: CDR1 SGHTS, CDR2 YDEGEE. V lost 2 bases and J lost 5; bases outside the gene matches: 6. DNA for the CDR3: TGTGCCAGCAGCTTCTGGCAGGGGGCCAACGAGCAGTACTTC. Its translation is CASSFWQGANEQYF.